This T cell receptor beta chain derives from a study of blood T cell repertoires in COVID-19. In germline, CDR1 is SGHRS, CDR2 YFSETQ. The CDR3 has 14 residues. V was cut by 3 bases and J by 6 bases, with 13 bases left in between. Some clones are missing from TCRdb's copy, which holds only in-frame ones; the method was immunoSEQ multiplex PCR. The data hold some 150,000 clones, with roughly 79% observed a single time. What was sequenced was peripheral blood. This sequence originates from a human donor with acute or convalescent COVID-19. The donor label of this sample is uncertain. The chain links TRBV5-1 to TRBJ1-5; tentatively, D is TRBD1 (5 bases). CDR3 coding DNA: TGCGCCAGCAGCTCGGGGGACGTCGGTCAGCCCCAGCATTTT. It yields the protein CASSSGDVGQPQHF.